This note documents a single T cell receptor (beta chain) sequence. The sample is drawn from a study of control samples from healthy donors and cancer patients. The CDR3 covers 14 residues. The V and J ends lost 1 base and 6 bases respectively, with 12 bases between them. Germline CDR1 is LNHNV and CDR2 is YYDKDF (reference sequence). Using immunoSEQ multiplex PCR, the repertoire was profiled, and TCRdb retains in-frame clones only, with some absent. This sample yields some 96,000 clones, of which more than 80% are seen a single time; about 7.3% belongs to the top ten. The sequence came from a man aged 18 to 30 in good health. The chain combines TRBV15 with TRBJ1-2, with D possibly being TRBD1 (5 bases). The sample taken for sequencing was blood. The DNA for the CDR3 is TGTGCCACCAGCAGAGCGAATGGGGCCCATGGCTACACCTTC. Amino acid sequence: CATSRANGAHGYTF. Variable domain in full (rest from reference TRBV15 and TRBJ1-2): DAMVIQNPRYQVTQFGKPVTLSCSQTLNHNVMYWYQQKSSQAPKLLFHYYDKDFNNEADTPDNFQSRRPNTSFCFLDIRSPGLGDTAMYLCATSRANGAHGYTFGSGTRLTVV.